Each of the 22 T cell receptor beta chains below was sequenced from the same sample in a study of beta chain features in type 1 diabetes. Investigators reverse transcribed all isolated RNA, so they sequenced expressed TCRB transcripts. The protocol was immunoSEQ multiplex PCR, while the TCRdb copy is restricted to in-frame clones and leaves out a portion. This table has 300,000 to 400,000 clones, 8% to 10% appearing once. The antigens these receptors bind are not known. Whole-study results and caveats: Researchers report that Type 1 diabetes patients had moderately but significantly shorter TCRB CDR3s across all four CD4+ subsets.

Sequenced input: central memory CD4+ T cells from blood. Receptors originate from a man aged 30 to 45 with type 1 diabetes.

V is TRBV5-1 and J is TRBJ2-2; 8 bases align to TRBD2. This CDR3 has 17 residues. Germline lookup yields CDR1 SGHRS and CDR2 YFSETQ. V trimming: 8 bases; J trimming: 3 bases; junction bases outside the gene matches: 15. CDR3 sequence reads: CASMGRLAGQDTGELFF. In nucleotides, the CDR3 is TGCGCCAGTATGGGGCGATTAGCGGGGCAGGACACCGGGGAGCTGTTTTTT. The whole variable domain, remainder taken from reference TRBV5-1 and TRBJ2-2, is KAGVTQTPRYLIKTRGQQVTLSCSPISGHRSVSWYQQTPGQGLQFLFEYFSETQRNKGNFPGRFSGRQFSNSRSEMNVSTLELGDSALYLCASMGRLAGQDTGELFFGEGSRLTVL.

This clone occurred a few times. In DNA form, the CDR3 reads TGTGCCAGCAGCTTAGGGGGGACAATGAAGGGAGAGCAGTTCTTC. It codes for CASSLGGTMKGEQFF. The chain uses TRBV7-2 and TRBJ2-1, with D tentatively TRBD1 (6 bases). The CDR3 has 15 amino acids. The V end lost 1 base, the J end lost 10 bases, and 17 bases lay between the germline ends. Per germline, CDR1 SGHTA and CDR2 FQGNSA. Full variable domain (remainder filled in from reference TRBV7-2 and TRBJ2-1): GAGVSQSPSNKVTEKGKDVELRCDPISGHTALYWYRQSLGQGLEFLIYFQGNSAPDKSGLPSDRFSAERTGGSVSTLTIQRTQQEDSAVYLCASSLGGTMKGEQFFGPGTRLTVL.

This clone was observed a few times. The chain is built from TRBV5-1 and TRBJ2-1; no reliable D call. The V gene's germline CDR1 is SGHRS and CDR2 YFSETQ. Trimming removed 4 bases at V and 6 bases at J, with 11 bases between. The CDR3 spans 13 residues. CDR3 DNA sequence: TGCGCCAGCAGCCTCAGTTGGAGCAATGAGCAGTTCTTC. This codes for CASSLSWSNEQFF.

The chain uses TRBV6-5 and TRBJ1-1, with no clear D. The CDR3 loop spans 15 amino acids. V lost 2 bases to trimming and J lost 6 bases, with 16 bases between them. Germline V gene data show CDR1 as MNHEY and CDR2 as SVGAGI. The CDR3 sequence is CASSYGYNQQAEAFF. DNA of the CDR3: TGTGCCAGCAGTTACGGTTATAACCAACAAGCTGAAGCTTTCTTT.

This clone was counted only a few times. Written as DNA, the CDR3 is TGTGCCAGCAGTTTCTTAGGGGGCTCTGAAGCTTTCTTT. It translates to CASSFLGGSEAFF. The chain links TRBV7-2 to TRBJ1-1; 7 bases line up with TRBD1. This CDR3 spans 13 amino acids. After removal of 6 bases from V and 6 bases from J, the junction contained 7 bases not matched to a gene. Germline V gene lookup returns CDR1 SGHTA and CDR2 FQGNSA. Full variable domain (rest looked up from reference TRBV7-2 and TRBJ1-1): GAGVSQSPSNKVTEKGKDVELRCDPISGHTALYWYRQSLGQGLEFLIYFQGNSAPDKSGLPSDRFSAERTGGSVSTLTIQRTQQEDSAVYLCASSFLGGSEAFFGQGTRLTVV.

This clone has a handful of counts. CDR3 sequence: CASSPGTGNTGELFF. The CDR3 DNA follows: TGTGCCAGTAGTCCCGGGACAGGGAACACCGGGGAGCTGTTTTTT. The chain combines TRBV19 with TRBJ2-2; TRBD1 agrees at 8 bases. The CDR3 totals 15 residues. Germline V gives CDR1 LNHDA, CDR2 SQIVND (reference sequence). Germline trimming cut 5 bases from V and 1 base from J; bases unmatched to any gene: 3. Drawing the rest from reference TRBV19 and TRBJ2-2, the complete variable domain is DGGITQSPKYLFRKEGQNVTLSCEQNLNHDAMYWYRQDPGQGLRLIYYSQIVNDFQKGDIAEGYSVSREKKESFPLTVTSAQKNPTAFYLCASSPGTGNTGELFFGEGSRLTVL.

This clone was recorded a few times. V and J are TRBV5-6 and TRBJ2-5; a weak D match, TRBD2 (6 bases). Germline CDR1 is SGHDT and CDR2 is YYEEEE. The CDR3 totals 13 residues. Trimming took 0 bases from V and 7 from J, leaving 10 bases between them. The CDR3 region is CASSLAGEGTQYF. In DNA form, the CDR3 reads TGTGCCAGCAGCTTGGCGGGAGAAGGGACCCAGTACTTC.

There are a few counts of this clone. This rearrangement joins TRBV6-1 to TRBJ2-1, with 14 bases matching TRBD2. With V trimmed by 1 base and J by 9 bases, 2 bases remained unmatched. This CDR3 contains 15 residues. Germline V CDR1 and CDR2: MNHNS, SASEGT. The CDR3 loop is CASSEGGLAGVEQFF. CDR3 nucleotide sequence: TGTGCCAGCAGTGAAGGGGGACTAGCGGGAGTTGAGCAGTTCTTC.

This clone has just a few counts. The chain carries TRBV5-1 and TRBJ2-3; D assignment may be TRBD1 or TRBD2 (5 bases each). V was pared by 0 bases and J by 1 base, with 9 bases between. From germline, CDR1 is SGHRS and CDR2 YFSETQ. This CDR3 spans 15 amino acids. This CDR3 is CASSLARDRTDTQYF. The CDR3 bases are TGCGCCAGCAGCTTGGCCCGGGACCGCACAGATACGCAGTATTTT. The whole variable domain, filled in from reference TRBV5-1 and TRBJ2-3, reads KAGVTQTPRYLIKTRGQQVTLSCSPISGHRSVSWYQQTPGQGLQFLFEYFSETQRNKGNFPGRFSGRQFSNSRSEMNVSTLELGDSALYLCASSLARDRTDTQYFGPGTRLTVL.

Only a few counts were recorded for this clone. V and J are TRBV28 and TRBJ2-5; D unclear. The J call may not be correct, given that the DNA end is closer to TRBJ2-7. Germline-derived CDR1 and CDR2 are MDHEN and SYDVKM. The CDR3 runs to 11 residues. CDR3 in DNA: TGTGCCAGCAGTTGGAATTACGAGCAGTACTTC. Translated: CASSWNYEQYF.

This clone was seen only a few times. The V and J genes are TRBV7-2 and TRBJ1-4; D is uncertain. The ends were cut back, 2 bases at V and 7 bases at J, with 14 bases in the middle. From germline, CDR1 is SGHTA and CDR2 FQGNSA. The CDR3 has 15 residues. The CDR3 DNA follows: TGTGCCAGCAGCTTATTAGTGGCAGTAAGTGAAAAACTGTTTTTT. Its protein is CASSLLVAVSEKLFF.

Only a few counts were recorded for this clone. The V call is TRBV9, the J call TRBJ1-6; D unclear. Germline CDR1 and CDR2: SGDLS and YYNGEE. The V end was cut by 3 bases, the J end by 10 bases, with 14 bases between. This CDR3 comprises 14 residues. CDR3 DNA sequence: TGTGCCAGCAGCGCGGGCGGGGAATGGTCACCCCTCCACTTT. The encoded protein is CASSAGGEWSPLHF.

The chain couples TRBV28 to TRBJ1-4; maybe TRBD1 (5 bases). The germline V gene has CDR1 MDHEN and CDR2 SYDVKM. The V end lost 6 bases, the J end lost 3 bases, and 11 bases lay between the germline ends. CDR3 length: 14 residues. Here the CDR3 reads CASRAGGANEKLFF. The DNA of the CDR3 is TGTGCCAGCAGGGCTGGGGGAGCTAATGAAAAACTGTTTTTT. The full variable domain, with the rest looked up from reference TRBV28 and TRBJ1-4, is DVKVTQSSRYLVKRTGEKVFLECVQDMDHENMFWYRQDPGLGLRLIYFSYDVKMKEKGDIPEGYSVSREKKERFSLILESASTNQTSMYLCASRAGGANEKLFFGSGTQLSVL.

The chain is built from TRBV6-5 and TRBJ1-2; tentative D call: TRBD1 (6 bases). The CDR3 length is 12 residues. The germline CDR1 and CDR2 sequences are MNHEY and SVGAGI. V lost 6 bases and J 14 bases, leaving 19 bases between the germline ends. The CDR3 DNA reads TGTGCCAGCAGCTCAATACAGGGTTTGCGGACCTTC. It translates to CASSSIQGLRTF.

Only a few counts were recorded for this clone. The chain is built from TRBV28 and TRBJ1-1, with TRBD1 as a possible D gene (6 bases). CDR1 and CDR2 (germline): MDHEN, SYDVKM. CDR3 length: 15 residues. V lost 7 bases, J lost 4 bases, and 19 bases lay in between. The CDR3 spells CASTIIGTSGTEAFF. Written as DNA, the CDR3 is TGTGCCAGCACCATAATCGGGACAAGCGGCACTGAAGCTTTCTTT. The full variable domain, with the rest looked up from reference TRBV28 and TRBJ1-1, is DVKVTQSSRYLVKRTGEKVFLECVQDMDHENMFWYRQDPGLGLRLIYFSYDVKMKEKGDIPEGYSVSREKKERFSLILESASTNQTSMYLCASTIIGTSGTEAFFGQGTRLTVV.

This clone has only a few counts. V and J are TRBV18 and TRBJ2-7, with 11 bases fitting TRBD1. Germline lookup yields CDR1 KGHSH and CDR2 LQKENI. The trim removed 1 base at V and 5 bases at J, leaving 10 bases unmatched. The CDR3 runs 17 residues. The DNA for the CDR3 is TGTGCCAGCTCACCACGGGGCGGGGGACAGGGGGGCGACGAGCAGTACTTC. Its translation: CASSPRGGGQGGDEQYF.

This clone was seen only a few times. The rearrangement uses TRBV5-1 and TRBJ2-7, with 8 bases aligning to TRBD2. This CDR3 is 15 amino acids long. From germline, CDR1 is SGHRS and CDR2 YFSETQ. With 4 bases clipped from V and 0 bases from J, the junction kept 6 bases outside the gene matches. CDR3 residues: CASSVPGLDSYEQYF. For the CDR3, the DNA is TGCGCCAGCAGCGTACCGGGACTAGACTCCTACGAGCAGTACTTC.

This clone was counted only a few times. This rearrangement joins TRBV11-2 to TRBJ2-7; D remains ambiguous. The CDR3 runs 16 residues. V lost 1 base, J lost 5 bases, and 18 bases lay in between. Germline loops: CDR1 SGHAT, CDR2 FQNNGV. Here the CDR3 DNA reads TGTGCCAGCAGCTTAGTGGCCCCGCCCTCTCCCAACGAGCAGTACTTC. As protein: CASSLVAPPSPNEQYF.

This sequence joins TRBV5-1 and TRBJ2-1; unclear D gene. V lost 1 base, J lost 0 bases, and 11 bases lay in between. CDR1 is SGHRS and CDR2 is YFSETQ in the germline V gene. This CDR3 spans 16 amino acids. The CDR3 region is CASSLPYGTSYNEQFF. In DNA form, the CDR3 reads TGCGCCAGCAGCTTGCCTTACGGAACCTCCTACAATGAGCAGTTCTTC.

The chain links TRBV5-4 to TRBJ1-1; tentative D call: TRBD1 (5 bases). The CDR3 loop spans 15 amino acids. Between the trimmed V and J ends, which lost 4 bases and 4 bases, there was a span of 17 bases. Germline V gene data show CDR1 as SGHNT and CDR2 as YYREEE (reference sequence). The CDR3 bases are TGTGCCAGCAGCCGTGGCGGGGGGTTTACCACTGAAGCTTTCTTT. It codes for CASSRGGGFTTEAFF.

V usage is TRBV30 and J usage is TRBJ1-2, with D unresolved. The CDR3 sequence is 15 residues long. Germline assignment: CDR1 GTSNPN and CDR2 SVGIG (reference sequence). The ends were cut back, 7 bases at V and 2 bases at J, with 20 bases in the middle. The CDR3 protein is CASPSTLSRNYGYTF. The CDR3 coding sequence is TGTGCCTCCCCGTCCACTCTCAGCCGAAACTATGGCTACACCTTC. Together with reference TRBV30 and TRBJ1-2, the CDR3 gives the full variable domain: SQTIHQWPATLVQPVGSPLSLECTVEGTSNPNLYWYRQAAGRGLQLLFYSVGIGQISSEVPQNLSASRPQDRQFILSSKKLLLSDSGFYLCASPSTLSRNYGYTFGSGTRLTVV.

In this sample, this clone turned up a few times. The junction and the germline gene differ at one end; a read error may be behind it. V and J are TRBV7-7 and TRBJ2-5; no clear D gene. Germline assignment: CDR1 SSHAT and CDR2 FNYEAQ (reference sequence). The length of the CDR3 is 13 residues. The DNA for the CDR3 is TGTGCTAGCAGCTCCAGTACCCCCGGGACCCAGTACTTC. Protein: CASSSSTPGTQYF.